What follows are 27 T cell receptor beta chains derived from one specimen sequenced in a study of Graves' ophthalmopathy and Graves' hyperthyroidism (dated by TCRdb to the late 2010s). TCRdb lists the instrument as Illumina HiSeq 2000. For repertoire sequencing, TCR beta CDR3 regions were amplified from RNA transcripts. A first-round RT-PCR used HTBI primers with the Qiagen OneStep RT-PCR kit, followed by a second-round multiplex PCR, size selection and purification. TCRdb reanalyzed the raw reads on its own, using fastp at Q25 for trimming and MiXCR for clone calling, and kept in-frame beta chains. Each record represents a unique CDR3 protein, reported with the most common genes and DNA among its rows. The sample yields a few hundred thousand distinct CDR3 sequences; approximately 17% were counted once. The ten top clones hold 2.4% of the sample. The source material was peripheral blood. These receptors all stem from an adult woman with stable Graves' hyperthyroidism.

This clonotype occurred many times. The V call is TRBV28, the J call TRBJ2-7; no definite D call. Trimming pared 5 bases from V and 5 bases from J, leaving 19 bases between. The CDR3 spans 15 residues. Per germline, CDR1 MDHEN and CDR2 SYDVKM. CDR3 DNA sequence: TGTGCCAGCAGTACCCGGTCTCATGACTTTGACGAGCAGTACTTC. Amino acids: CASSTRSHDFDEQYF.

Many counts were recorded for this clonotype. A read error is possible here, since a much larger clone lies one base away. V usage is TRBV7-8 and J usage is TRBJ2-7; no firm D call. The CDR3 is 13 amino acids. V lost 7 bases and J lost 0, with 10 bases in between. Germline assignment: CDR1 SGHVS and CDR2 FQNEAQ. CDR3 region: CASNSLVSYEQYF. Written as DNA, the CDR3 is TGTGCCAGCAACTCTCTCGTCTCCTACGAGCAGTACTTC.

In regard to this clonotype: This may arise from a read error, as a much more abundant clone is one base away. The chain uses TRBV12-3 or TRBV12-4 and TRBJ1-6; D is perhaps TRBD1 (6 bases). The CDR3 covers 15 residues. In nucleotides, the CDR3 is TGTGCCAGCAGCCTCTGGGGGGCGAGTAATTCACACCTCCACTTT. Encoded protein: CASSLWGASNSHLHF.

Many counts were recorded for this clonotype. The rearrangement links TRBV7-2 to TRBJ2-7; 8 bases are a match to TRBD2. Germline trimming cut 1 base from V and 3 bases from J; bases unmatched to any gene: 5. Germline V gene sequence: CDR1 SGHTA, CDR2 FQGNSA. The CDR3 totals 15 residues. The CDR3 sequence: CASSLVGRELYEQYF. CDR3 nucleotides: TGTGCCAGCAGCTTAGTCGGGAGGGAACTCTACGAGCAGTACTTC. Together with reference TRBV7-2 and TRBJ2-7, the CDR3 gives the full variable domain: GAGVSQSPSNKVTEKGKDVELRCDPISGHTALYWYRQSLGQGLEFLIYFQGNSAPDKSGLPSDRFSAERTGGSVSTLTIQRTQQEDSAVYLCASSLVGRELYEQYFGPGTRLTVT.

This clonotype was recorded at least ten times. A much larger clone is a single base away; this may be a read error. The chain employs TRBV7-2 and TRBJ1-2; possibly TRBD1 for D (5 bases). From germline, CDR1 is SGHTA and CDR2 FQGNSA. The CDR3 sequence is 15 residues long. The CDR3 DNA follows: TGTGCCAGTACCTCGGGCCGGGGGTCTAACTATGGCCACACCTTC. Residues: CASTSGRGSNYGHTF.

There are many counts of this clonotype. V gene TRBV6-5 combines with J gene TRBJ1-2, with D possibly being TRBD1 (6 bases). The CDR3 loop spans 12 amino acids. V lost 7 bases, J lost 7 bases, and 13 bases lay in between. Germline CDR1 is MNHEY and CDR2 is SVGAGI. CDR3 residues: CASKEQGFGYTF. CDR3 sequence (DNA): TGTGCCAGCAAAGAACAGGGTTTTGGCTACACCTTC.

This chain links TRBV18 with TRBJ2-5; D is unclear. Germline-derived CDR1 and CDR2 are KGHSH and LQKENI. V dropped 0 bases and J dropped 5 bases, with 7 bases sitting between them. The CDR3 consists of 13 residues. The CDR3 region has the DNA TGTGCCAGCTCACCACCAGGGTTGGAGACCCAGTACTTC. Protein: CASSPPGLETQYF.

The sample holds many counts of this clonotype. J is TRBJ1-1 and V is TRBV29-1; TRBD1 is a possible D gene (6 bases). V was pared by 6 bases and J by 6 bases, with 26 bases between. The germline CDR1 and CDR2 sequences are SQVTM and ANQGSEA. The CDR3 has 16 residues. CDR3 residues: CSVSVQGGGAWAEAFF. As DNA, the CDR3 is TGCAGCGTCAGCGTCCAAGGGGGGGGGGCATGGGCTGAAGCTTTCTTT.

This clonotype showed up many times. J is TRBJ2-5 and V is TRBV10-1; 8 bases are a match to TRBD1. This CDR3 region has 15 residues. Germline CDR1 and CDR2: WNHNN and SYGVQD (reference sequence). The trim removed 6 bases at V and 5 bases at J, leaving 11 bases unmatched. The chain's CDR3 is CASSPGTGSGETQYF. The CDR3 coding sequence is TGCGCCAGCAGCCCCGGGACAGGATCAGGGGAGACCCAGTACTTC.

In this sample, this clonotype turned up many times. J is TRBJ1-1 and V is TRBV28; D unclear. The germline V gene encodes CDR1 MDHEN and CDR2 SYDVKM. CDR3 size: 13 residues. V was clipped by 2 bases and J by 11 bases, with 15 bases between them. The CDR3 is CASSLRHPLLAFF. In DNA, the CDR3 is TGTGCCAGCAGTTTAAGACATCCCCTACTTGCTTTCTTT.

This clonotype was seen a handful of times. V and J are TRBV12-3 or TRBV12-4 and TRBJ1-2; D gene unclear. V lost 1 base and J 6 bases, leaving 12 bases between the germline ends. CDR3 length: 14 amino acids. The CDR3 DNA reads TGTGCCAGCAGTTTAGACGTAGCCTTGAATGGCTACACCTTC. It encodes CASSLDVALNGYTF.

This clonotype was picked up many times. This sequence joins TRBV6-1 and TRBJ2-5; no clear D. V was trimmed by 2 bases and J by 5 bases, leaving 15 bases between them. From germline, CDR1 is MNHNS and CDR2 SASEGT. The CDR3 has 15 residues. Here the CDR3 DNA reads TGTGCCAGCAGTGAAACCGGGCCGCGTGGGGAGACCCAGTACTTC. Translated, it gives CASSETGPRGETQYF.

This clonotype occurred many times. This chain connects TRBV25-1 to TRBJ2-5; 9 bases match TRBD2. Trimming took 6 bases from V and 3 from J; bases not matched to a gene: 8. The CDR3 sequence is 15 residues long. Per germline, CDR1 MGHDK and CDR2 SYGVNS. Here the CDR3 reads CASRGGASGEETQYF. DNA of the CDR3: TGTGCCAGCAGGGGGGGGGCTAGCGGGGAAGAGACCCAGTACTTC.

This clonotype was recorded many times. The V and J genes are TRBV30 and TRBJ2-5; 10 bases fit TRBD2. V lost 0 bases to trimming and J lost 4 bases; unmatched junction nucleotides: 2. The CDR3 loop spans 14 amino acids. The germline V gene has CDR1 GTSNPN and CDR2 SVGIG (reference sequence). The CDR3 here is CAWSVRLAGETQYF. DNA for the CDR3: TGTGCCTGGAGTGTTCGACTAGCGGGAGAGACCCAGTACTTC.

This clonotype has a count of ten or more. The chain uses TRBV6-5 and TRBJ1-2, with 9 bases aligning to TRBD1. The CDR3 totals 13 residues. CDR1 and CDR2 from the germline V gene are MNHEY and SVGAGI. Trimming removed 6 bases from V and 6 bases from J; junction bases left unmatched: 5. CDR3: CASRPRTGDGYTF. For the CDR3, the DNA is TGTGCCAGCAGACCAAGGACAGGGGATGGCTACACCTTC.

This clonotype was detected ten times or more. The J gene is TRBJ1-2, the V gene TRBV15; TRBD1 matches 7 bases. The germline V gene has CDR1 LNHNV and CDR2 YYDKDF (reference sequence). V lost 7 bases to trimming and J lost 7 bases; unmatched junction nucleotides: 6. There are 12 residues in the CDR3. The CDR3 DNA reads TGTGCCACCACCGCAGGGGGTGCTGGCTACACCTTC. This sequence encodes CATTAGGAGYTF.

This clonotype was detected only a few times. The V and J genes are TRBV6-1 and TRBJ2-7, with 7 bases matching TRBD1. After removal of 4 bases from V and 2 bases from J, the junction contained 8 bases not matched to a gene. This CDR3 spans 15 amino acids. CDR1 is MNHNS, CDR2 SASEGT, per germline. CDR3 amino acids: CASSGIGQVAYEQYF. CDR3 nucleotides: TGTGCCAGCAGTGGGATAGGACAGGTGGCCTACGAGCAGTACTTC.

This clonotype occurred many times. The chain couples TRBV20-1 to TRBJ2-7, with D perhaps matching TRBD2 (5 bases). The CDR3 has 14 residues. Trimming took off 3 bases at V and 0 bases at J, with 12 bases between the two ends. CDR1 is DFQATT and CDR2 is SNEGSKA in the germline V gene (reference sequence). The CDR3, as DNA: TGCAGTGCTAGCTCCAGCGGAAGCTCCTACGAGCAGTACTTC. It yields the protein CSASSSGSSYEQYF.

This clonotype was detected ten times or more. J is TRBJ1-1 and V is TRBV2, with 8 bases identical to TRBD1. J was trimmed by 2 bases and V by 6 bases; bases with no gene match: 5. The CDR3 contains 14 residues. Germline V CDR1 and CDR2: SNHLY, FYNNEI. CDR3 loop: CASSFDRGNTEAFF. DNA of the CDR3: TGTGCCAGCAGCTTCGACAGGGGAAACACTGAAGCTTTCTTT.

Comments on this clonotype: Lacking the conserved final phenylalanine or tryptophan, this CDR3 likely reflects a read error. It is unclear where the CDR3 begins or ends on the DNA, so no DNA is shown, and the CDR3 is as TCRdb lists it. This chain joins TRBV11-2 and TRBJ2-7; TRBD2, the table's D call, was not compared with the DNA. Germline CDR1 and CDR2: SGHAT and FQNNGV. 14 amino acids form the CDR3, both terminal residues included. CDR3 loop: CASSLSGPPYEQCL.

As for this clonotype: It may be a read error: a sequence one base away is much more abundant. This chain uses TRBV20-1 with TRBJ1-1; no clear D gene. Germline CDR1 DFQATT, CDR2 SNEGSKA (reference sequence). The CDR3 runs to 13 residues. The CDR3: CSASMGKITESFF. CDR3 sequence (DNA): TGCAGTGCTAGTATGGGGAAGATCACTGAATCTTTCTTT.

Worth noting for this clonotype: A much bigger clone sits one base away, suggesting this may be a read error. The CDR3 DNA sequence: TGCGCCAGCAGCTTGGAACTAGCGGCCCTCTCCTACGAGCAGTACGTC. Its protein product is CASSLELAALSYEQYV. The rearrangement joins TRBV5-1 to TRBJ2-7; 8 bases match TRBD2. This CDR3 has 16 amino acids. Germline V gives CDR1 SGHRS, CDR2 YFSETQ. V was pared by 0 bases and J by 0 bases, with 5 bases of the junction left unmatched.

Details on this clonotype: A much larger clonotype is one base distant, so this may be a read error. The V gene is TRBV7-9, the J gene TRBJ2-4, with TRBD2 matching 9 bases. Germline CDR1 reads SEHNR; CDR2 reads FQNEAQ (reference sequence). This CDR3 contains 15 residues. V dropped 0 bases and J dropped 14; count of bases not matched to a gene: 11. The CDR3 protein is CASSLAAGGPHTKYF. CDR3 bases: TGTGCCAGCAGCTTAGCCGCGGGAGGGCCCCATACTAAGTACTTC.

This clonotype was observed once. The V and J genes are TRBV25-1 and TRBJ2-2; 11 bases match TRBD2. There are 16 residues in the CDR3. The ends lost 6 bases at V and 4 bases at J; junction bases unmatched: 7. Per germline, CDR1 MGHDK and CDR2 SYGVNS. The CDR3 DNA sequence: TGTGCCAGCAGCATCGGTAGCGGGAGGGCCACCGGGGAGCTGTTTTTT. Protein: CASSIGSGRATGELFF.

This clonotype has at least ten counts. This rearrangement joins TRBV4-1 to TRBJ2-5, with TRBD1 matching 8 bases. V gave up 0 bases and J gave up 4 bases; unmatched junction bases: 13. Germline lookup yields CDR1 MGHRA and CDR2 YSYEKL. This CDR3 has 18 residues. CDR3 amino acids: CASSQDDRAATGGETQYF. The CDR3 bases are TGCGCCAGCAGCCAAGATGATCGGGCTGCTACAGGGGGAGAGACCCAGTACTTC.

This clonotype was detected ten times or more. The chain is built from TRBV20-1 and TRBJ2-7, with D unresolved. The germline V and J ends were trimmed by 3 bases and 3 bases, with 12 bases remaining between them. Germline values: CDR1 DFQATT, CDR2 SNEGSKA (reference sequence). The CDR3 covers 13 residues. The CDR3 here is CSARPTLGYEQYF. The CDR3, as DNA: TGCAGTGCTAGGCCTACCCTGGGCTACGAGCAGTACTTC.

This clonotype was observed many times. The genes are TRBV3-1 and TRBJ1-6; 7 bases map to TRBD1. Trimming at V came to 3 bases and at J to 8 bases, leaving 4 bases not matched to a gene. This CDR3 spans 14 amino acids. Germline V gene data show CDR1 as LGHDT and CDR2 as YNNKEL (reference sequence). CDR3 DNA sequence: TGTGCCAGCAGCCACCGCGGACAGGATTCACCCCTCCACTTT. Translating it yields CASSHRGQDSPLHF.